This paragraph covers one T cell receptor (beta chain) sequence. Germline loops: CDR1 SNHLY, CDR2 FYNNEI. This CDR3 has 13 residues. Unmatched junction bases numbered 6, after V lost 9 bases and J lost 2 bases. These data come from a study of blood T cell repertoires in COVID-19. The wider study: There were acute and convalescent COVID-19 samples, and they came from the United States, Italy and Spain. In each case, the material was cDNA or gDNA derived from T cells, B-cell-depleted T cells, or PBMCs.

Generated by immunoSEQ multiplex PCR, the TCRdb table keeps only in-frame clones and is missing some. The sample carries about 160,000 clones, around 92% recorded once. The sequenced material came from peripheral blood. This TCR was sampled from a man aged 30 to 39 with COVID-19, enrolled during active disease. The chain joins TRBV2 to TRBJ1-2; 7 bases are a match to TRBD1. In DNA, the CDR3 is TGTGCCAGACAGGGGCTTCGGAACTATGGCTACACCTTC. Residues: CARQGLRNYGYTF.